The 30 T cell receptor beta chains below all came from one sample that was sequenced in a study of identical twins. TCRdb called the 5' RACE reads again in MiXCR, with one record for every CDR3 protein. The sample has 450,000 to 600,000 distinct CDR3 sequences; about 22% are singletons. The sample was also reused in another study, on yellow fever vaccine responses in identical twins.

Sequenced input: CD4+ T cells sorted from blood. These receptors were collected from a woman aged 18-29 years in good health.

This clonotype was seen a few times. V is TRBV9 and J is TRBJ2-7; 10 bases agree with TRBD1. This CDR3 spans 16 amino acids. CDR1 SGDLS and CDR2 YYNGEE come from the germline V gene. V gave up 0 bases and J gave up 0 bases; unmatched junction bases: 3. In DNA form, the CDR3 reads TGTGCCAGCAGCGTAGTTGGGACAGGGGACTCCTACGAGCAGTACGTC. Translated, it gives CASSVVGTGDSYEQYV.

The V gene is TRBV14, the J gene TRBJ1-2, with 7 bases fitting TRBD1. There are 13 residues in the CDR3. The junction had 6 bases not matched to a gene; V was cut back by 8 bases and J by 3 bases. Germline CDR1 SGHDN, CDR2 FVKESK. The CDR3 loop is CASCVGTDYGYTF. Written as DNA, the CDR3 is TGTGCCAGCTGCGTAGGGACAGACTATGGCTACACCTTC.

This clonotype was picked up a small number of times. This rearrangement joins TRBV20-1 to TRBJ1-2, with a possible D match to TRBD1 (6 bases). CDR3 length: 13 residues. Germline lookup yields CDR1 DFQATT and CDR2 SNEGSKA (reference sequence). Trimming cost V 3 bases and J 5 bases, with 13 bases left between them. The CDR3 nucleotides read TGCAGTGCTAGTTTTACAGGGTTATATGGCTACACCTTC. Translation gives CSASFTGLYGYTF.

This clonotype has only a few counts. This sequence joins TRBV7-9 and TRBJ2-2; TRBD1 agrees at 10 bases. This CDR3 is built from 17 residues. Germline-derived CDR1 and CDR2 are SEHNR and FQNEAQ (reference sequence). The ends lost 2 bases at V and 5 bases at J; junction bases unmatched: 8. The CDR3 DNA reads as TGTGCCAGCAGCTTATTATTGCGACAGGGGGCGACCGGGGAGCTGTTTTTT. It codes for CASSLLLRQGATGELFF.

This clonotype was seen a handful of times. This chain uses TRBV7-9 with TRBJ1-2, with D uncertain. CDR3 length equals 15 residues. V lost 2 bases, J lost 3 bases, and 13 bases lay in between. The germline CDR1 and CDR2 sequences are SEHNR and FQNEAQ (reference sequence). The CDR3 nucleotides are TGTGCCAGCAGCTTAAGTCAAGGGTATGACTATGGCTACACCTTC. Translating gives CASSLSQGYDYGYTF.

The table lists this clonotype with a count of one. The chain couples TRBV6-5 to TRBJ2-7; the D is unclear. Germline CDR1 is MNHEY and CDR2 is SVGAGI. The CDR3 loop spans 12 amino acids. In DNA form, the CDR3 reads TGTGCCAGCAGTTGGATAGGCGGACCGGGTCTCGTC. This gives the protein CASSWIGGPGLV.

This chain links TRBV29-1 with TRBJ2-3; no reliable D call. Germline V gene sequence: CDR1 SQVTM, CDR2 ANQGSEA. V gave up 6 bases and J gave up 6 bases, with 13 bases separating them. The CDR3 is 12 residues long. The CDR3: CSVPYLGDTQYF. The CDR3 nucleotides read TGCAGCGTCCCATACCTAGGGGATACGCAGTATTTT.

This rearrangement joins TRBV7-6 to TRBJ2-3; TRBD2 is a possible D gene (5 bases). The V and J ends lost 1 base and 1 base respectively, with 12 bases between them. The CDR3 contains 16 residues. Germline values: CDR1 SGHVS, CDR2 FNYEAQ. CDR3 DNA: TGTGCCAGCAGCTTAGGGTCCGCCGGGGGCACAGATACGCAGTATTTT. This translates into CASSLGSAGGTDTQYF.

The V call is TRBV20-1, the J call TRBJ2-7; D is ambiguous. Trimming shortened V by 1 base and J by 2 bases, and 6 bases separated the two germline ends. This CDR3 has 12 residues. Germline-derived CDR1 and CDR2 are DFQATT and SNEGSKA (reference sequence). The CDR3 sequence is CSARVVPYEQYV. The CDR3 DNA reads TGCAGTGCTAGAGTGGTCCCCTACGAGCAGTACGTC.

This clonotype was counted a few times. The rearrangement uses TRBV2 and TRBJ2-3; D gene ambiguous. CDR3 length equals 12 residues. V lost 6 bases and J lost 2, with 6 bases in between. Germline V gene lookup returns CDR1 SNHLY and CDR2 FYNNEI. CDR3 nucleotide sequence: TGTGCCAGCAGGGTCCCCACAGATACGCAGTATTTT. Translated, it gives CASRVPTDTQYF.

The chain is built from TRBV6-1 and TRBJ2-2; D might be TRBD1 or TRBD2, each matching 6 bases. The CDR3 totals 15 residues. The V end was cut by 7 bases, the J end by 4 bases, with 16 bases between. CDR1 is MNHNS, CDR2 SASEGT, per germline. The CDR3 loop reads CASMGDKGGTGELFF. The CDR3 DNA reads as TGTGCCAGCATGGGGGACAAGGGAGGCACCGGGGAGCTGTTTTTT.

Written as DNA, the CDR3 is TGTGCCAGCAACCCCGGCACCGGGGAGCTGTTTTTT. Translating it yields CASNPGTGELFF. The V call is TRBV7-3, the J call TRBJ2-2; no firm D call. Germline V gene data show CDR1 as SGHTA and CDR2 as FQGTGA. The length of the CDR3 is 12 residues. Trimming pared 7 bases from V and 4 bases from J, leaving 7 bases between.

The V gene is TRBV4-1, the J gene TRBJ1-2; possibly TRBD1 for D (5 bases). The germline gives CDR1 MGHRA, CDR2 YSYEKL. The CDR3 has 15 residues. The V gene lost 0 bases and the J gene lost 5 bases, with 13 bases spanning the gap. CDR3 amino acids: CASSQDEQGRYGYTF. In DNA form, the CDR3 reads TGCGCCAGCAGCCAAGATGAGCAGGGCCGATATGGCTACACCTTC.

The chain employs TRBV10-3 and TRBJ2-1; TRBD2 matches 8 bases. CDR1 and CDR2 (germline): ENHRY, SYGVKD. This CDR3 has 16 amino acids. Unmatched junction bases numbered 5, after V lost 2 bases and J lost 2 bases. The CDR3 sequence is CAISEVAGSAYNEQFF. CDR3 nucleotide sequence: TGTGCCATCAGTGAGGTAGCGGGGTCGGCCTACAATGAGCAGTTCTTC.

This clonotype was counted between two and nine times. V gene TRBV5-5 combines with J gene TRBJ2-5, with D perhaps TRBD2 (6 bases). CDR3 length: 14 residues. Between the trimmed V and J ends, which lost 3 bases and 4 bases, there was a span of 13 bases. Per germline, CDR1 SGHKS and CDR2 YYEKEE (reference sequence). The CDR3 protein is CASSWAGSGETQYF. The CDR3 region has the DNA TGTGCCAGCAGCTGGGCCGGGAGCGGAGAGACCCAGTACTTC.

Only a few counts were recorded for this clonotype. V usage is TRBV6-1 and J usage is TRBJ2-3; TRBD1 might be the D (6 bases). V was trimmed by 4 bases and J by 2 bases, leaving 10 bases between them. Germline CDR1 MNHNS, CDR2 SASEGT. The CDR3 extends over 14 amino acids. The CDR3 sequence: CASSAYRDTDTQYF. The CDR3 DNA is TGTGCCAGCAGTGCATACAGGGACACAGATACGCAGTATTTT.

Only a few counts were recorded for this clonotype. The rearrangement joins TRBV6-5 to TRBJ2-1; no clear D. The V end lost 0 bases, the J end lost 1 base, and 19 bases lay between the germline ends. CDR3 size: 19 residues. Germline CDR1 is MNHEY and CDR2 is SVGAGI. The CDR3 loop reads CASSYSLVGLASSYNEQFF. The CDR3 region has the DNA TGTGCCAGCAGTTACTCTCTTGTGGGTCTGGCTAGTTCCTACAATGAGCAGTTCTTC.

This clonotype has a handful of counts. The chain carries TRBV10-3 and TRBJ1-1, with D possibly matching TRBD1 (5 bases). The CDR3 has 13 amino acids. CDR1 is ENHRY and CDR2 is SYGVKD in the germline V gene. Trimming pared 4 bases from V and 5 bases from J, leaving 11 bases between. The CDR3 nucleotides are TGTGCCATCAGTGTGGGGGTAGGGACTGAAGCTTTCTTT. It translates to CAISVGVGTEAFF.

This clonotype was observed a few times. The chain uses TRBV18 and TRBJ2-2; D call uncertain. Trimming removed 2 bases at V and 3 bases at J, with 10 bases between. Germline V gene data show CDR1 as KGHSH and CDR2 as LQKENI. There are 15 residues in the CDR3. CDR3 nucleotide sequence: TGTGCCAGCTCACCAACTACAGATGACACCGGGGAGCTGTTTTTT. This translates into CASSPTTDDTGELFF.

The chain recombines TRBV2 with TRBJ2-5; the match to TRBD2 covers 11 bases. The CDR3 sequence is 14 residues long. Unmatched junction bases numbered 5, after V lost 4 bases and J lost 7 bases. Germline V gives CDR1 SNHLY, CDR2 FYNNEI. CDR3 bases: TGTGCCAGCAGTGTACTAGCGGGAGTGGGGACCCAGTACTTC. Protein product: CASSVLAGVGTQYF. The entire variable domain, with the rest obtained from reference TRBV2 and TRBJ2-5, is as follows: EPEVTQTPSHQVTQMGQEVILRCVPISNHLYFYWYRQILGQKVEFLVSFYNNEISEKSEIFDDQFSVERPDGSNFTLKIRSTKLEDSAMYFCASSVLAGVGTQYFGPGTRLLVL.

This rearrangement joins TRBV24-1 to TRBJ2-6; TRBD1 matches at 10 bases. CDR1 and CDR2 from the germline V gene are KGHDR and SFDVKD. The V segment lost 7 bases and the J segment 2 bases; nucleotides outside the gene matches: 4. This CDR3 has 16 amino acids. The CDR3 loop reads CATSATGGPGANVLTF. CDR3 bases: TGTGCCACCAGCGCGACAGGGGGCCCTGGGGCCAACGTCCTGACTTTC.

DNA for the CDR3: TGTGCCAGCCTTAGCGGGGGGTTGACAGATACGCAGTATTTT. Translating gives CASLSGGLTDTQYF. The chain has TRBV28 and TRBJ2-3, with 10 bases fitting TRBD2. From germline, CDR1 is MDHEN and CDR2 SYDVKM. The length of the CDR3 is 14 residues. After removal of 8 bases from V and 3 bases from J, the junction contained 5 bases not matched to a gene. The entire variable domain, with the rest obtained from reference TRBV28 and TRBJ2-3, is as follows: DVKVTQSSRYLVKRTGEKVFLECVQDMDHENMFWYRQDPGLGLRLIYFSYDVKMKEKGDIPEGYSVSREKKERFSLILESASTNQTSMYLCASLSGGLTDTQYFGPGTRLTVL.

This clonotype was counted only a few times. The chain uses TRBV10-3 and TRBJ2-2, with a tentative D call TRBD2 (6 bases). Trimming shortened V by 6 bases and J by 4 bases, and 12 bases separated the two germline ends. There are 14 residues in the CDR3. The V gene's germline CDR1 is ENHRY and CDR2 SYGVKD. As DNA, the CDR3 is TGTGCCATCAGATATAGCGGTATCACCGGGGAGCTGTTTTTT. Translated: CAIRYSGITGELFF.

This clonotype was counted between two and nine times. This chain joins TRBV6-1 and TRBJ1-2, with 7 bases identical to TRBD1. CDR1 is MNHNS and CDR2 is SASEGT in the germline V gene. Trimming removed 4 bases from V and 7 bases from J; junction bases left unmatched: 9. The CDR3 length is 14 residues. CDR3 sequence: CASSAPGQNGGYTF. DNA for the CDR3: TGTGCCAGCAGTGCCCCGGGACAGAACGGTGGCTACACCTTC.

CDR3 bases: TGTGCCAGCAAGATACGAGGCCCCGGGGAGCTGTTTTTT. It is translated as CASKIRGPGELFF. The V and J genes are TRBV12-3 or TRBV12-4 and TRBJ2-2; D ambiguous. The CDR3 length is 13 residues. V was cut by 7 bases and J by 6 bases, with 12 bases left in between.

Only a few counts were recorded for this clonotype. V and J are TRBV20-1 and TRBJ2-1; 7 positions agree with TRBD2. J gave up 6 bases and V 0 bases, and 5 bases lay outside the gene matches. CDR3 length: 14 amino acids. CDR1 is DFQATT, CDR2 SNEGSKA, per germline (reference sequence). CDR3 region: CSARDSREGNEQFF. The CDR3 DNA reads TGCAGTGCTAGAGATAGTAGGGAGGGCAATGAGCAGTTCTTC.

The gene calls are TRBV3-1 and TRBJ2-5; D may match TRBD1 or TRBD2 (8 bases each). The CDR3 runs to 15 residues. Deletions cut 4 bases from V and 5 bases from J, with 17 bases between. The germline V gene has CDR1 LGHDT and CDR2 YNNKEL (reference sequence). CDR3 nucleotide sequence: TGTGCCAGCAGCCCCGGACAGGGCGGGGGGGAGACCCAGTACTTC. It codes for CASSPGQGGGETQYF.

The V and J genes are TRBV6-1 and TRBJ2-5, with D maybe TRBD1 (5 bases). V was shortened by 6 bases and J by 0 bases, with 11 bases between the two germline ends. The CDR3 loop spans 14 amino acids. Germline CDR1 and CDR2: MNHNS and SASEGT. CDR3 in DNA: TGTGCCAGCAGGTCCAGGGTGTACCAAGAGACCCAGTACTTC. The encoded protein is CASRSRVYQETQYF.

This chain connects TRBV7-9 to TRBJ2-3; a possible D gene is TRBD2 (5 bases). Germline CDR1 reads SEHNR; CDR2 reads FQNEAQ (reference sequence). This CDR3 region has 16 residues. V was cut by 1 base and J by 2 bases, with 13 bases left in between. The CDR3 DNA reads TGTGCCAGCAGCTTAGTAGCGCCCCTTATCACAGATACGCAGTATTTT. This encodes CASSLVAPLITDTQYF.

The J gene is TRBJ1-1, the V gene TRBV29-1; no firm D call. Germline V gene data show CDR1 as SQVTM and CDR2 as ANQGSEA. The V and J ends lost 5 bases and 3 bases respectively, with 10 bases between them. The CDR3 runs to 12 residues. The chain's CDR3 is CSVLGSDTEAFF. For the CDR3, the DNA is TGCAGCGTTTTAGGGTCGGACACTGAAGCTTTCTTT. The whole variable domain, remainder taken from reference TRBV29-1 and TRBJ1-1, is SAVISQKPSRDICQRGTSLTIQCQVDSQVTMMFWYRQQPGQSLTLIATANQGSEATYESGFVIDKFPISRPNLTFSTLTVSNMSPEDSSIYLCSVLGSDTEAFFGQGTRLTVV.